This entry lists 15 T cell receptor beta chains sequenced from one sample in a study of shared clonotypes between healthy human individuals. TCRdb keeps only in-frame clones here, not all; method: immunoSEQ multiplex PCR. In the table there are more than 900,000 clones, around 78% of which are singletons. Input material: memory CD4+ T cells from PBMCs. Subset: CD45RA-negative fraction. The receptors shown here come from a man between 18 and 35 years old in good health. Some clones in this sample may be carry-over from other donors' samples.

This clone was counted only a few times. This chain connects TRBV2 to TRBJ2-1; D call uncertain. V dropped 4 bases and J dropped 10 bases, with 14 bases sitting between them. The CDR3 runs to 13 residues. Per germline, CDR1 SNHLY and CDR2 FYNNEI. The CDR3 region has the DNA TGTGCCAGCAGTGTGAGGCCGCCCGTGGAGCAGTTCTTC. It yields the protein CASSVRPPVEQFF. Looking up the rest from reference TRBV2 and TRBJ2-1 gives the full variable domain: EPEVTQTPSHQVTQMGQEVILRCVPISNHLYFYWYRQILGQKVEFLVSFYNNEISEKSEIFDDQFSVERPDGSNFTLKIRSTKLEDSAMYFCASSVRPPVEQFFGPGTRLTVL.

This clone was found many times. The chain recombines TRBV27 with TRBJ1-2; 9 bases are shared with TRBD1. Germline CDR1 is MNHEY and CDR2 is SMNVEV (reference sequence). The V and J ends lost 6 bases and 4 bases, in that order; junction bases with no gene match: 6. The CDR3 length is 14 residues. The chain's CDR3 is CASSPDRGSYGYTF. CDR3 sequence (DNA): TGTGCCAGCAGCCCGGACAGGGGTAGCTATGGCTACACCTTC.

V and J are TRBV6-6 and TRBJ2-7; 11 nucleotides agree with TRBD1. The CDR3 is 15 amino acids. The V segment lost 5 bases and the J segment 5 bases; nucleotides outside the gene matches: 8. The germline gives CDR1 MNHNY, CDR2 SVGAGI (reference sequence). This CDR3 is CASSPVGQGAHEQYF. As DNA, the CDR3 is TGTGCCAGCAGTCCTGTCGGACAGGGGGCCCACGAGCAGTACTTC.

J is TRBJ2-3 and V is TRBV4-2; D gene uncertain. Germline CDR1 reads LGHNA; CDR2 reads YNFKEQ. With 5 bases removed from V and 6 bases from J, the gap between germline ends came to 9 bases. The CDR3 is 12 residues long. CDR3: CASSLGPDTQYF. The CDR3 DNA is TGTGCCAGCAGCTTAGGCCCGGATACGCAGTATTTT.

This clone was picked up one time. The CDR3 DNA reads TGTGCCATCAGTGAGAGGGGGCAGGCAGATACGCAGTATTTT. It specifies CAISERGQADTQYF. The rearrangement joins TRBV10-3 to TRBJ2-3; 7 bases agree with TRBD1. The CDR3 has 14 amino acids. The germline gives CDR1 ENHRY, CDR2 SYGVKD. The V segment lost 2 bases and the J segment 4 bases; nucleotides outside the gene matches: 3.

This chain links TRBV7-9 with TRBJ1-1; possible D gene TRBD1, 6 bases. CDR1 SEHNR and CDR2 FQNEAQ come from the germline V gene (reference sequence). Trimming took off 3 bases at V and 0 bases at J, with 14 bases between the two ends. This CDR3 has 16 amino acids. In nucleotides, the CDR3 is TGTGCCAGCAGCTTTTTAACAGGGACTATGAACACTGAAGCTTTCTTT. Translating it yields CASSFLTGTMNTEAFF.

This rearrangement joins TRBV4-1 to TRBJ2-7; D may correspond to TRBD1 or TRBD2 (5 bases each). V was trimmed by 0 bases and J by 4 bases, leaving 13 bases between them. Germline V gives CDR1 MGHRA, CDR2 YSYEKL. CDR3 length equals 15 residues. CDR3 residues: CASSQEGTGPYEQYF. CDR3 coding DNA: TGCGCCAGCAGCCAAGAGGGGACCGGCCCATACGAGCAGTACTTC.

This chain uses TRBV28 with TRBJ1-1; 7 bases map to TRBD1. CDR3 size: 13 residues. The V and J ends lost 6 bases and 5 bases, in that order; junction bases with no gene match: 6. Germline V CDR1 and CDR2: MDHEN, SYDVKM. The CDR3 DNA follows: TGTGCCAGCAGACCCGGGACAGTGACTGAAGCTTTCTTT. It codes for CASRPGTVTEAFF.

The chain employs TRBV5-1 and TRBJ2-5; the D call may be TRBD1 or TRBD2 (5 bases each). Germline V gene sequence: CDR1 SGHRS, CDR2 YFSETQ. V lost 0 bases to trimming and J lost 5 bases, with 11 bases between them. The CDR3 spans 14 residues. Written as DNA, the CDR3 is TGCGCCAGCAGCTTGGAACGGTGGGGGGAGACCCAGTACTTC. This gives the protein CASSLERWGETQYF.

This clone was seen a handful of times. The V call is TRBV27, the J call TRBJ2-5; weak D call: TRBD1 (6 bases). This CDR3 is built from 14 residues. Trimming took off 6 bases at V and 5 bases at J, with 16 bases between the two ends. CDR1 and CDR2 from the germline V gene are MNHEY and SMNVEV (reference sequence). CDR3 nucleotides: TGTGCCAGCAGGATACAGGGAGACAGGGAGACCCAGTACTTC. Encoded protein: CASRIQGDRETQYF.

V gene TRBV7-2 combines with J gene TRBJ2-6, with D perhaps TRBD2 (5 bases). This CDR3 region has 15 residues. V was pared by 5 bases and J by 0 bases, with 8 bases between. Germline CDR1 and CDR2: SGHTA and FQGNSA. Written as DNA, the CDR3 is TGTGCCAGCAGCCCGGGGAACTCTGGGGCCAACGTCCTGACTTTC. Its translation: CASSPGNSGANVLTF.

A word on this clone: Given a far larger clone just one base away, this is likely a sequencing read error. The sample holds other DNA sequences that translate to the same CDR3. The gene calls are TRBV28 and TRBJ1-1, with D maybe TRBD1 (6 bases). Germline-derived CDR1 and CDR2 are MDHEN and SYDVKM. This CDR3 contains 14 residues. The CDR3: CASSAQGRHTEAFF. The CDR3 nucleotides are TGCGCCAGCAGTGCGCAGGGGCGACACACTGAAGCTTTCTTT.

The V call is TRBV6-5, the J call TRBJ1-1; D is undetermined. Looked up from germline, CDR1 is MNHEY and CDR2 is SVGAGI. The germline V and J ends were trimmed by 2 bases and 11 bases, with 21 bases remaining between them. This CDR3 is 15 amino acids long. CDR3 in amino acids: CASSYRSLGPREAFF. Written as DNA, the CDR3 is TGTGCCAGCAGTTACCGTAGCCTGGGTCCCCGTGAGGCTTTCTTT.

The chain couples TRBV27 to TRBJ2-2, with D hard to call. V gave up 5 bases and J gave up 7 bases, with 11 bases separating them. The CDR3 loop spans 13 amino acids. CDR1 MNHEY and CDR2 SMNVEV come from the germline V gene (reference sequence). CDR3 sequence reads: CASSPILGGELFF. The CDR3 nucleotides are TGTGCCAGCAGTCCTATACTTGGCGGGGAGCTGTTTTTT.

The gene calls are TRBV5-1 and TRBJ2-1, with D possibly being TRBD1 or TRBD2 (6 bases each). Trimming took off 1 base at V and 9 bases at J, with 20 bases between the two ends. In germline, CDR1 is SGHRS, CDR2 YFSETQ. The CDR3 length is 16 residues. The CDR3 nucleotides are TGCGCCAGCAGCTTGATGGTCTACCCCGGAGGGGGTGAGCAGTTCTTC. Its translation is CASSLMVYPGGGEQFF.